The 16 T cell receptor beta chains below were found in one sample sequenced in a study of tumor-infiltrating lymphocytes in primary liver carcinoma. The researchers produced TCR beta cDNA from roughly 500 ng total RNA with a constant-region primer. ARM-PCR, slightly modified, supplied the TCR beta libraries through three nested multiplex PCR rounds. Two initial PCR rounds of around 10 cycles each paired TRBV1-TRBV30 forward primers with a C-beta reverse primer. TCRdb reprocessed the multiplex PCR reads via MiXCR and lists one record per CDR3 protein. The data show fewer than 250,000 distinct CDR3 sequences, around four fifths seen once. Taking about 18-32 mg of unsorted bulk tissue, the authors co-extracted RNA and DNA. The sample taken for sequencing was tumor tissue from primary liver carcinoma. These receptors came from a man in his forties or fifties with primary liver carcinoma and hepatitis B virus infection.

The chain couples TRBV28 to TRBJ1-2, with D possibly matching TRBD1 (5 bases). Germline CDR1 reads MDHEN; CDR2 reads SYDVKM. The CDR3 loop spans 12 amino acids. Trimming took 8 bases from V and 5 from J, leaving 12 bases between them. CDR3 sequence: CASSAGRYGYTF. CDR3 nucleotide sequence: TGTGCCAGCTCCGCGGGGCGTTATGGCTACACCTTC.

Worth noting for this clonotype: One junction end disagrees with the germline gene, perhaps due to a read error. DNA of the CDR3: TGTGCCAGAGCGCGGGGCACCGCAATAAATCAGCCACAGCATTTT. Amino acids: CARARGTAINQPQHF. The gene calls are TRBV12-3 or TRBV12-4 and TRBJ1-5, with D possibly being TRBD1 (5 bases). CDR3 length: 15 residues.

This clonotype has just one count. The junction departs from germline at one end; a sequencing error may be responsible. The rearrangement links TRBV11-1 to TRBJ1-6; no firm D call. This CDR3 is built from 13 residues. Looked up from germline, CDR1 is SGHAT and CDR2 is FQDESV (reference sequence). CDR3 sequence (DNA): TGTGCCAGCAGCCAGATACTGGTTTCACCCCTACACTTT. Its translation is CASSQILVSPLHF.

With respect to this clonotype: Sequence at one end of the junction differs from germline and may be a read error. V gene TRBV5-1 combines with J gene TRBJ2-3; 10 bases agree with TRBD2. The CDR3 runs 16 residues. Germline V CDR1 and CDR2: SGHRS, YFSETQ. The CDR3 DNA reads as TGCACCAGCAGCTTGCAAGCTAGCGGGAGCACATATACGCAGTATTTT. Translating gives CTSSLQASGSTYTQYF.

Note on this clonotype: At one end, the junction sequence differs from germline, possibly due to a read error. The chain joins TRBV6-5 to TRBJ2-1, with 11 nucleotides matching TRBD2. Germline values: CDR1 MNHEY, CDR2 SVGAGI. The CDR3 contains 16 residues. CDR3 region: CASSLRLAGSLDDQFF. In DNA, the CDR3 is TGTGCCAGCAGTTTACGACTAGCGGGAAGTCTTGATGACCAGTTCTTC.

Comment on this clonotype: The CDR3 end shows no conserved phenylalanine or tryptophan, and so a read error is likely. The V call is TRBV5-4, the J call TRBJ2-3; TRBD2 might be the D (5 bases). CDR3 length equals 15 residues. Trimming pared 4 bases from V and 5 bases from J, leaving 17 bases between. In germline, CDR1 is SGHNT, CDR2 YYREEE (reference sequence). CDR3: CASSLLQRKGDTQYS. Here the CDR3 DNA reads TGTGCCAGCAGCCTTCTCCAGCGGAAGGGAGATACGCAGTATTCT.

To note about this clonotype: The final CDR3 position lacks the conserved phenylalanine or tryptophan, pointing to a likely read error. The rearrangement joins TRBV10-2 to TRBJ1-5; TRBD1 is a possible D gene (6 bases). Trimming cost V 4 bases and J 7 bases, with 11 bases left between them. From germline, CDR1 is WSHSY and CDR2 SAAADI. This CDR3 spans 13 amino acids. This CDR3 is CASSVGATQPQHY. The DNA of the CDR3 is TGCGCCAGCAGTGTGGGGGCAACGCAGCCCCAGCATTAT.

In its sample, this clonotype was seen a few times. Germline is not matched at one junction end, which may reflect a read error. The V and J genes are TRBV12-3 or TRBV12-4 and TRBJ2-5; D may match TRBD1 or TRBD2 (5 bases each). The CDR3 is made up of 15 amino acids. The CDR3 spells CVSSLPSGQGGTQYF. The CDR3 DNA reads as TGTGTCAGCAGTCTCCCTTCGGGGCAGGGCGGGACCCAGTACTTC.

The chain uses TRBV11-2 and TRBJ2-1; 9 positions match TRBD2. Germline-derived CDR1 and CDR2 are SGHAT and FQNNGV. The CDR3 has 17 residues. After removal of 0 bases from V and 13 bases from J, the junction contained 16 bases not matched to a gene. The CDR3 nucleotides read TGTGCCAGCAGCTTAGATAGGAGCGGGAGGTTCTACAATGTCCAGTTCTTC. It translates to CASSLDRSGRFYNVQFF. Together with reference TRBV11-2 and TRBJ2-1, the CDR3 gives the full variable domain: EAGVAQSPRYKIIEKRQSVAFWCNPISGHATLYWYQQILGQGPKLLIQFQNNGVVDDSQLPKDRFSAERLKGVDSTLKIQPAKLEDSAVYLCASSLDRSGRFYNVQFFGPGTRLTVL.

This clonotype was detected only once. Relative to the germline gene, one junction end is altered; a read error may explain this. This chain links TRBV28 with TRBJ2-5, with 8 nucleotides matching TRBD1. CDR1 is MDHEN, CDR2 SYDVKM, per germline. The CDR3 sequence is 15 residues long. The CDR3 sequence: CASSSTTGAIETQYF. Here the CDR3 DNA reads TGTGCCAGTAGTTCGACGACAGGGGCTATTGAGACCCAGTACTTC.

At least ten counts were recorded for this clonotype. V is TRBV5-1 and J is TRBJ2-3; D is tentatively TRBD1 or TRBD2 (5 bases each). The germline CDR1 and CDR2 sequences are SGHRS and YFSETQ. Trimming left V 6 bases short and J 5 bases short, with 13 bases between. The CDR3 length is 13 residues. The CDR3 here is CASNPWDGDTQYF. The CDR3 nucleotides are TGCGCCAGCAACCCCTGGGACGGAGATACGCAGTATTTT. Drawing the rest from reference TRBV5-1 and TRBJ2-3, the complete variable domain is KAGVTQTPRYLIKTRGQQVTLSCSPISGHRSVSWYQQTPGQGLQFLFEYFSETQRNKGNFPGRFSGRQFSNSRSEMNVSTLELGDSALYLCASNPWDGDTQYFGPGTRLTVL.

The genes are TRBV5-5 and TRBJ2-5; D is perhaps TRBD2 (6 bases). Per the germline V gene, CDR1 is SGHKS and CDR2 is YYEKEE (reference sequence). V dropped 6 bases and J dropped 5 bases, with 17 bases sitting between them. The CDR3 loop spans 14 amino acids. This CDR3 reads CASTWAGRGETQYF. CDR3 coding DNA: TGTGCCAGCACCTGGGCGGGGCGCGGGGAGACCCAGTACTTC.

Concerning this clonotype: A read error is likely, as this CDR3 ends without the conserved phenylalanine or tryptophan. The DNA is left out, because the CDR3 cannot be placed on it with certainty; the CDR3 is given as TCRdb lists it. The CDR3 region is CASSQEASELYELFL. The chain has TRBV4-1 and TRBJ2-1; the table names TRBD2, a call not compared with the DNA. CDR1 and CDR2 (germline): MGHRA, YSYEKL. The CDR3 totals 15 residues, both ends included.

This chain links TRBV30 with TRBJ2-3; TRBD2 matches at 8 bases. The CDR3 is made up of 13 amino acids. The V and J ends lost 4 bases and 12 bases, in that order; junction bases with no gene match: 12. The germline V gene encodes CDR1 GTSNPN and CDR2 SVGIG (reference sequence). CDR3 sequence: CAWTKRERDIQYF. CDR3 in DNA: TGTGCCTGGACCAAGCGGGAGAGAGATATACAGTATTTT.

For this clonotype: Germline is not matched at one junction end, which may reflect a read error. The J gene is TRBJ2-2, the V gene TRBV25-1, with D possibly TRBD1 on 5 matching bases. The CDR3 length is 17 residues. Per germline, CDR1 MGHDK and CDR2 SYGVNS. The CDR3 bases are TGTGCCAGCAGGAAAGGACACATTCTCGCGAATACCGGGGAGCTGTTTTTT. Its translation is CASRKGHILANTGELFF.

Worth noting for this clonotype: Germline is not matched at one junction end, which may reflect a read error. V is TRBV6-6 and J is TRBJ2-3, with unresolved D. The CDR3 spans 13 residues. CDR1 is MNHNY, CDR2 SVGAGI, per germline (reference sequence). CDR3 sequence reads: CARSKYRSDRQYF. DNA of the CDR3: TGTGCCAGGAGTAAATACCGGTCAGATAGGCAGTATTTT.